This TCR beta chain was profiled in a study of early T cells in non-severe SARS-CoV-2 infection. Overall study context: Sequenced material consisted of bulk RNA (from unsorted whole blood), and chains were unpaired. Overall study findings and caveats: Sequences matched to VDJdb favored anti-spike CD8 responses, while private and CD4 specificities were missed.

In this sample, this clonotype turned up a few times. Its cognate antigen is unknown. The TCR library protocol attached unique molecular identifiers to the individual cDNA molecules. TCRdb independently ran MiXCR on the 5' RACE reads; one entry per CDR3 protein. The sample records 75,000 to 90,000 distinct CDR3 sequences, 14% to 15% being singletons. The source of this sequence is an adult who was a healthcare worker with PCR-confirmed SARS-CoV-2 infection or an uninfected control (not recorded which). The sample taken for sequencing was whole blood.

The CDR3: CASSPLRGRGYTF. CDR3 in DNA: TGTGCCAGCAGCCCTTTGAGGGGGAGAGGCTACACCTTC. The chain combines TRBV7-9 with TRBJ1-2; D is possibly TRBD1 (6 bases). Per the germline V gene, CDR1 is SEHNR and CDR2 is FQNEAQ (reference sequence). V was pared by 5 bases and J by 8 bases, with 15 bases between. CDR3 size: 13 residues.